These 11 T cell receptor beta chains share one sample of origin, sequenced in a study of cytomegalovirus exposure and HLA in healthy donors. PCR primers comprised 60 Vbeta and 13 Jbeta primers. The repertoire was sequenced with immunoSEQ multiplex PCR; TCRdb's copy has only in-frame clones and lacks some. The sample yields some 190,000 clones, 70% to 90% seen once. What was sequenced was PBMCs. The receptors derive from a woman aged 25 to 39 in good health and CMV-seronegative.

The rearrangement uses TRBV7-9 and TRBJ1-1, with unresolved D. V was cut by 0 bases and J by 6 bases, with 11 bases left in between. This CDR3 region has 14 residues. Germline V gene data show CDR1 as SEHNR and CDR2 as FQNEAQ (reference sequence). The chain's CDR3 is CASSLAAGRAEAFF. CDR3 bases: TGTGCCAGCAGCTTAGCGGCCGGGAGGGCTGAAGCTTTCTTT.

The CDR3 reads CASSLQTNEAFF. The CDR3, as DNA: TGTGCCAGCAGCTTACAAACTAATGAAGCTTTCTTT. V usage is TRBV7-2 and J usage is TRBJ1-1; unclear D gene. Germline V lookup: CDR1 SGHTA, CDR2 FQGNSA. This CDR3 region has 12 residues. The germline V and J ends were trimmed by 2 bases and 7 bases, with 8 bases remaining between them. The complete variable domain, with remaining parts taken from reference TRBV7-2 and TRBJ1-1, reads GAGVSQSPSNKVTEKGKDVELRCDPISGHTALYWYRQSLGQGLEFLIYFQGNSAPDKSGLPSDRFSAERTGGSVSTLTIQRTQQEDSAVYLCASSLQTNEAFFGQGTRLTVV.

The gene calls are TRBV7-2 and TRBJ2-1, with D unresolved. Trimming pared 9 bases from V and 3 bases from J, leaving 24 bases between. Germline V gene data show CDR1 as SGHTA and CDR2 as FQGNSA. The CDR3 contains 17 residues. CDR3 sequence reads: CARVPPTRGRLYNEQFF. CDR3 nucleotide sequence: TGTGCCAGAGTCCCCCCCACTCGCGGAAGACTCTACAATGAGCAGTTCTTC.

The CDR3 sequence: CASLRGLTEAFF. CDR3 bases: TGTGCCAGCCTCAGGGGGCTTACTGAAGCTTTCTTT. The chain is built from TRBV6-1 and TRBJ1-1; TRBD1 matches 8 bases. V lost 8 bases and J lost 5; bases outside the gene matches: 4. CDR1 is MNHNS and CDR2 is SASEGT in the germline V gene. The CDR3 runs 12 residues.

This chain links TRBV23-1 with TRBJ2-1; 8 nucleotides line up with TRBD1. TRBV23-1 carries the ORF label, with uncertain function. With V trimmed by 3 bases and J by 6 bases, 16 bases remained unmatched. This CDR3 contains 18 residues. CDR3 nucleotide sequence: TGCGCCAGCAGTCATCGGACAGGGTATACACCTAAGACCAATGAGCAGTTCTTC. Its translation: CASSHRTGYTPKTNEQFF.

The chain joins TRBV19 to TRBJ2-1; no clear D. V was cut by 11 bases and J by 0 bases, with 8 bases left in between. The germline CDR1 and CDR2 sequences are LNHDA and SQIVND (reference sequence). This CDR3 is built from 12 residues. The CDR3 loop reads CASGSSYNEQFF. CDR3 bases: TGTGCCTCTGGTAGCTCCTACAATGAGCAGTTCTTC.

There are a few counts of this clone. The chain joins TRBV29-1 to TRBJ2-3; 16 positions agree with TRBD2. CDR1 is SQVTM, CDR2 ANQGSEA, per germline. V gave up 3 bases and J gave up 3 bases; unmatched junction bases: 3. This CDR3 is 16 amino acids long. The CDR3 bases are TGCAGCGTTGAGGGACTAGCGGGGGGGCTTACAGATACGCAGTATTTT. Its translation: CSVEGLAGGLTDTQYF.

This clone was seen only once. CDR3 bases: TGTGCCAGCAGCCCTCTGACGGGAAGCTCCTACAATGAGCAGTTCTTC. It codes for CASSPLTGSSYNEQFF. This chain uses TRBV7-9 with TRBJ2-1; possibly TRBD2 for D (5 bases). Trimming removed 5 bases from V and 0 bases from J, with 14 bases in between. Looked up from germline, CDR1 is SEHNR and CDR2 is FQNEAQ (reference sequence). This CDR3 has 16 residues. Looking up the rest from reference TRBV7-9 and TRBJ2-1 gives the full variable domain: DTGVSQNPRHKITKRGQNVTFRCDPISEHNRLYWYRQTLGQGPEFLTYFQNEAQLEKSRLLSDRFSAERPKGSFSTLEIQRTEQGDSAMYLCASSPLTGSSYNEQFFGPGTRLTVL.

This rearrangement joins TRBV28 to TRBJ1-2, with 7 bases matching TRBD1. The CDR3 is 14 amino acids. Germline assignment: CDR1 MDHEN and CDR2 SYDVKM. Losses at the gene ends were 6 bases for V and 4 bases for J; bases not matched to a gene: 8. The CDR3 loop reads CASSKRDRSYGYTF. CDR3 nucleotide sequence: TGTGCCAGCAGCAAGAGGGACAGATCCTATGGCTACACCTTC.

This chain joins TRBV19 and TRBJ2-7, with TRBD2 matching 9 bases. Trimming at V came to 3 bases and at J to 5 bases, leaving 8 bases not matched to a gene. Germline CDR1 reads LNHDA; CDR2 reads SQIVND (reference sequence). The length of the CDR3 is 15 residues. CDR3 amino acids: CASSIGAGGQDEQYF. The CDR3 DNA follows: TGTGCCAGTAGTATCGGGGCGGGAGGGCAGGACGAGCAGTACTTC.

V is TRBV5-1 and J is TRBJ2-1; the match to TRBD1 covers 8 bases. From germline, CDR1 is SGHRS and CDR2 YFSETQ. Trimming at V came to 4 bases and at J to 7 bases, leaving 13 bases not matched to a gene. The CDR3 sequence is 16 residues long. CDR3 amino acids: CASSPPGQGLGNEQFF. CDR3 in DNA: TGCGCCAGCAGCCCGCCCGGACAGGGCTTGGGGAATGAGCAGTTCTTC.